This TCR beta chain was identified during a study of blood T cell repertoires in COVID-19. About the study: There were acute and convalescent COVID-19 samples, and they came from the United States, Italy and Spain. The analysed material was cDNA or gDNA that came from T cells, B-cell-depleted T cells, or PBMCs.

One Seattle source followed patients from active infection through their disease course. TCRdb's table, derived via immunoSEQ multiplex PCR, lists solely in-frame clones and lacks some. The data contain 150,000 to 200,000 clones, 85% of them singletons. CDR3 size: 12 residues. The sample taken for sequencing was peripheral blood. The V call is TRBV21-1, the J call TRBJ2-5; TRBD2, the table's D call, lacks a check against the DNA. TRBV21-1 is a pseudogene segment. The sequence was collected from a person between 65 and 79 years old with COVID-19, enrolled during active disease. DNA of the CDR3: TGTGCCAGCGGACTATACCAAGAGACCCAGTACTTC. Amino acids: CASGLYQETQYF.